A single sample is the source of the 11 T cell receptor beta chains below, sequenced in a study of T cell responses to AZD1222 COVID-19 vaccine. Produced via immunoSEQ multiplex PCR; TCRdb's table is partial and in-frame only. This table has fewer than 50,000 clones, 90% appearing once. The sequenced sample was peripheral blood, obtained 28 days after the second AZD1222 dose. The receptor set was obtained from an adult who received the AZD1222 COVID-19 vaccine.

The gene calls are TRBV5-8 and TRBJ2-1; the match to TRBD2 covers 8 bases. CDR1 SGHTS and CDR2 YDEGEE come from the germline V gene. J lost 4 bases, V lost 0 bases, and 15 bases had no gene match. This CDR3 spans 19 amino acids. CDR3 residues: CASSLVAMNRGGRYNEQFF. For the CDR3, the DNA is TGTGCCAGCAGCTTGGTGGCGATGAACCGGGGGGGCCGATACAATGAGCAGTTCTTC.

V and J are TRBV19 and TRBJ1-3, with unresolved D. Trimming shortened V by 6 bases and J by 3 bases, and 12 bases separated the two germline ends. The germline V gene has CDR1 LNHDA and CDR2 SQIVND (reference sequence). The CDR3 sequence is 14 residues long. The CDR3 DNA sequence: TGTGCCAGTAGGCCCCTCGATGGTGGAAACACCATATATTTT. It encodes CASRPLDGGNTIYF.

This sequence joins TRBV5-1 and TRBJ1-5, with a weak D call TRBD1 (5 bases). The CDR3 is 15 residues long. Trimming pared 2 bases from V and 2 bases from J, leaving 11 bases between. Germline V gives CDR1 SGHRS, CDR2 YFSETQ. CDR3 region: CASSLGEGGNQPQHF. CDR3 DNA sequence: TGCGCCAGCAGCTTAGGGGAGGGTGGCAATCAGCCCCAGCATTTT.

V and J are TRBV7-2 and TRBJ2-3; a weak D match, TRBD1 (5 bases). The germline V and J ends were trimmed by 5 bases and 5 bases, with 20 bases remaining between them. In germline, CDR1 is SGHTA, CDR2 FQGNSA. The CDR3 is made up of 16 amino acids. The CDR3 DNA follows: TGTGCCAGCAGCCCCAGTGGGGTTCGCAGGGAAGATACGCAGTATTTT. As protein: CASSPSGVRREDTQYF.

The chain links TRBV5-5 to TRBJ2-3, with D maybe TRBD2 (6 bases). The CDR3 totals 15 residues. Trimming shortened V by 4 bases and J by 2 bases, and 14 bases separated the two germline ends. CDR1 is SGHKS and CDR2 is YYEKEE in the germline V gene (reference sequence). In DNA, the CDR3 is TGTGCCAGCAGCACCGCGGGGCTATTCACAGATACGCAGTATTTT. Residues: CASSTAGLFTDTQYF.

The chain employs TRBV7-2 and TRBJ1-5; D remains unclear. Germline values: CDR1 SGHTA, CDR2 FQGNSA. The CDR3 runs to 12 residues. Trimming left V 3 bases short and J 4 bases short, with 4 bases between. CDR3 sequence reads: CASSFRNQPQHF. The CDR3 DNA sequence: TGTGCCAGCAGCTTCCGTAATCAGCCCCAGCATTTT.

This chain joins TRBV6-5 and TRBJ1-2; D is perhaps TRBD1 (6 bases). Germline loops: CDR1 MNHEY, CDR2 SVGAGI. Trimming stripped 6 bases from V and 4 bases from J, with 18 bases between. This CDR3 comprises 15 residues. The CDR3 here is CASRPIQGWGYGYTF. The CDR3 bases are TGTGCCAGCAGGCCGATTCAGGGGTGGGGCTATGGCTACACCTTC.

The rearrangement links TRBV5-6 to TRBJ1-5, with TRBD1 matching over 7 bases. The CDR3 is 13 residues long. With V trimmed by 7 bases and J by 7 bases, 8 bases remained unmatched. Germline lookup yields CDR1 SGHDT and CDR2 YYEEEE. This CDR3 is CASLKGARQPQHF. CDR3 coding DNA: TGTGCCAGCCTAAAGGGGGCCCGACAGCCCCAGCATTTT.

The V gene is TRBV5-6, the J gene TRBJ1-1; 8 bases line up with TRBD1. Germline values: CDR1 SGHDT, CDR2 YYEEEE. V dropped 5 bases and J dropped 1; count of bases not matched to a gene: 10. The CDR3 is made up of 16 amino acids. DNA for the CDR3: TGTGCCAGCAGTCCGCTCCAGGGGGCGAAGAACACTGAAGCTTTCTTT. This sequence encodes CASSPLQGAKNTEAFF. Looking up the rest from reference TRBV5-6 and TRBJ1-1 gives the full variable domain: DAGVTQSPTHLIKTRGQQVTLRCSPKSGHDTVSWYQQALGQGPQFIFQYYEEEERQRGNFPDRFSGHQFPNYSSELNVNALLLGDSALYLCASSPLQGAKNTEAFFGQGTRLTVV.

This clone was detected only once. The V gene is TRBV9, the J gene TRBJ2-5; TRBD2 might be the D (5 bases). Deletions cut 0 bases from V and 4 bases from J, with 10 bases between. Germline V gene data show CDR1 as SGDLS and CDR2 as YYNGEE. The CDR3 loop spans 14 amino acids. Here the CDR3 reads CASSVGGRVETQYF. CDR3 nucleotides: TGTGCCAGCAGCGTAGGAGGGCGCGTAGAGACCCAGTACTTC.

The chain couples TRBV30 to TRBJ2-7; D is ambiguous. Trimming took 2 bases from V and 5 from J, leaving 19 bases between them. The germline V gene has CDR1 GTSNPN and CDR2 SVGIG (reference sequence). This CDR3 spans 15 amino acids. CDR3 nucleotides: TGTGCCTGGAGTTTCACAGCGCTATCCTCTAACGAGCAGTACTTC. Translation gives CAWSFTALSSNEQYF.